Only a few counts were recorded for the clone carrying this T cell receptor (beta chain). The data stem from a study of shared T cell receptors in the human thymus. Data came from immunoSEQ multiplex PCR; TCRdb stores just in-frame clones and leaves some out. The sample contains 450,000 to 650,000 clones, approximately 80% of which appear only once. Trimming shortened V by 0 bases and J by 10 bases, and 10 bases separated the two germline ends. The CDR3 is 13 amino acids. The germline V gene has CDR1 MNHEY and CDR2 SMNVEV (reference sequence). These data were also reused for a study on human thymus T cells. Per that study: Resections removed during corrective heart surgery provided the thymus tissue used. Gene usage for V and J segments appeared biased in thymic and blood repertoires. Related studies noted strongly shared thymic repertoires across unrelated people.

The V call is TRBV27, the J call TRBJ2-1; D remains unclear. This TCR was recovered from a boy under two years old with a congenital heart defect. The source material was thymocytes. CDR3 DNA: TGTGCCAGCAGTTTATCCGAGCTCCACGAGCAGTTCTTC. Translation gives CASSLSELHEQFF.